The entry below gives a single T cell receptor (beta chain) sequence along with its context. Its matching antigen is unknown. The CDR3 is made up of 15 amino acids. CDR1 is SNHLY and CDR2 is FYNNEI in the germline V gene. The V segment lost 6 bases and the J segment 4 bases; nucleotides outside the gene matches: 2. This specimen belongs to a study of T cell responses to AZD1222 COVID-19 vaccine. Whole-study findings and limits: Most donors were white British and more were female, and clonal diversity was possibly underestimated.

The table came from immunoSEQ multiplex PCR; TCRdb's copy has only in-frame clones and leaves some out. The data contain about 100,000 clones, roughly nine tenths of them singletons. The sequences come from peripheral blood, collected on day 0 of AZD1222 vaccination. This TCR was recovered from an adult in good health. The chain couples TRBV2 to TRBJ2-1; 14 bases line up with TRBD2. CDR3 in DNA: TGTGCCAGCAGGGGGACTAGCGGGGGTTACAATGAGCAGTTCTTC. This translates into CASRGTSGGYNEQFF. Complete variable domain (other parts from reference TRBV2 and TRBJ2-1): EPEVTQTPSHQVTQMGQEVILRCVPISNHLYFYWYRQILGQKVEFLVSFYNNEISEKSEIFDDQFSVERPDGSNFTLKIRSTKLEDSAMYFCASRGTSGGYNEQFFGPGTRLTVL.